The text below deals with one TCR beta chain. Its antigen is as yet unknown. A single base separates this from a much larger clone, so it may be a read error. Using its own MiXCR run on the reads, TCRdb lists one record per CDR3 protein. The data hold over 250,000 distinct CDR3 sequences, with 20% to 25% observed a single time. The data are from a study of T cell repertoires in cytomegalovirus infection. Study background: HLA-C-restricted CMV epitopes, recently identified, and well-studied HLA-B-restricted ones were used by the study. It was the public TCR beta signatures that indicated both CMV infection and matching HLA type.

Study-wide points: CMV-specific HLA-C-restricted TCR beta clonotypes dominated the ex vivo response.

The sample here was cultured PBMCs, taken from culture after CMV antigen stimulation. The source is a human donor in good health (CMV status not recorded). Some clones in this sample may be carry-over from other donors' samples.

The CDR3 DNA sequence: TGTGCCAGAAGCAGGGACTGGAGACAAGAGACCCAGTACTTC. This translates into CARSRDWRQETQYF. The rearrangement joins TRBV2 to TRBJ2-5, with TRBD2 as a possible D gene (6 bases). Trimming took 9 bases from V and 2 from J, leaving 16 bases between them. Per the germline V gene, CDR1 is SNHLY and CDR2 is FYNNEI. CDR3 length: 14 residues.